These 19 T cell receptor beta chains originate from one sample sequenced in a study of T cell repertoires in ileal Crohn's disease. Profiling relied on immunoSEQ multiplex PCR, and the TCRdb table lists in-frame clones only, not all of them. The sample contains about 12,000 clones, around 86% of which appear only once. Time point in this sample: neoterminal ileum biopsy at postoperative endoscopy, about 6 months after surgery. Sequencing input: ileal tissue. These receptors were collected from an adult with Crohn's disease.

The J gene is TRBJ2-2, the V gene TRBV6-1; no clear D. V was clipped by 9 bases and J by 0 bases, with 11 bases between them. CDR1 and CDR2 from the germline V gene are MNHNS and SASEGT. The CDR3 spans 14 residues. CDR3 DNA: TGTGCCAGTATTGCCGGTACGAACACCGGGGAGCTGTTTTTT. It yields the protein CASIAGTNTGELFF.

The chain carries TRBV19 and TRBJ2-2; 9 positions match TRBD1. CDR1 LNHDA and CDR2 SQIVND come from the germline V gene (reference sequence). There are 15 residues in the CDR3. V gave up 10 bases and J gave up 5 bases; unmatched junction bases: 11. The CDR3 DNA reads as TGTGCCACCAGACCGGGACAGGGAGCTACCGGGGAGCTGTTTTTT. The encoded protein is CATRPGQGATGELFF.

The chain combines TRBV5-1 with TRBJ2-5; 11 bases fit TRBD2. The J call may be in error: the DNA end matches TRBJ2-7 better. In germline, CDR1 is SGHRS, CDR2 YFSETQ. This CDR3 spans 14 amino acids. The CDR3 here is CASSLELAGDEQYF. Here the CDR3 DNA reads TGCGCCAGCAGCTTGGAACTAGCGGGGGACGAGCAGTACTTC.

The chain links TRBV6-5 to TRBJ1-1; 10 bases line up with TRBD1. Germline V gene lookup returns CDR1 MNHEY and CDR2 SVGAGI. V dropped 6 bases and J dropped 1; count of bases not matched to a gene: 5. This CDR3 is built from 15 residues. The CDR3 nucleotides are TGTGCCAGCAGCCGGACAGGGGGTAGGAACACTGAAGCTTTCTTT. It translates to CASSRTGGRNTEAFF.

This clone was seen only a few times. V is TRBV6-5 and J is TRBJ2-7; TRBD1 agrees at 8 bases. Germline V gives CDR1 MNHEY, CDR2 SVGAGI. This CDR3 contains 15 residues. Trimming removed 6 bases from V and 0 bases from J; junction bases left unmatched: 7. The CDR3 loop reads CASRHRDRFSYEQYF. In nucleotides, the CDR3 is TGTGCCAGCAGACACCGGGACAGGTTCTCCTACGAGCAGTACTTC.

This sequence joins TRBV29-1 and TRBJ2-3; TRBD2 matches at 9 bases. The CDR3 runs to 14 residues. CDR1 is SQVTM and CDR2 is ANQGSEA in the germline V gene. The V gene end was trimmed by 7 bases and the J gene end by 4 bases; junction bases not matched to a gene: 9. The CDR3 DNA is TGCAGCGGATTAGCGGGAGCGGTCTCAGATACGCAGTATTTT. It specifies CSGLAGAVSDTQYF.

The V call is TRBV19, the J call TRBJ2-7; 8 bases are shared with TRBD1. V dropped 3 bases and J dropped 1; count of bases not matched to a gene: 5. The CDR3 sequence is 15 residues long. Germline V lookup: CDR1 LNHDA, CDR2 SQIVND (reference sequence). In DNA form, the CDR3 reads TGTGCCAGTAGTATGGACAGGGTCCCATCCTACGAGCAGTACTTC. Translated, it gives CASSMDRVPSYEQYF.

The genes are TRBV4-1 and TRBJ2-7; TRBD1 agrees at 8 bases. CDR1 is MGHRA and CDR2 is YSYEKL in the germline V gene. Unmatched junction bases numbered 11, after V lost 1 base and J lost 6 bases. The CDR3 has 16 residues. CDR3: CASSQVYAGGRGEQYF. In DNA, the CDR3 is TGCGCCAGCAGCCAAGTATATGCAGGGGGCCGGGGCGAGCAGTACTTC.

This chain links TRBV6-5 with TRBJ2-3; possibly TRBD1 for D (6 bases). This CDR3 contains 14 residues. V lost 6 bases and J lost 2, with 12 bases in between. CDR1 and CDR2 (germline): MNHEY, SVGAGI. CDR3 sequence reads: CASRGTLLTDTQYF. The CDR3 DNA reads TGTGCCAGCAGGGGGACATTACTCACAGATACGCAGTATTTT.

The count of this clone is one. V usage is TRBV27 and J usage is TRBJ2-3; D gene unclear. This CDR3 comprises 14 residues. Trimming left V 3 bases short and J 1 base short, with 8 bases between. CDR1 and CDR2 from the germline V gene are MNHEY and SMNVEV (reference sequence). The CDR3 is CASSFLAGTDTQYF. In DNA form, the CDR3 reads TGTGCCAGCAGTTTCTTGGCGGGCACAGATACGCAGTATTTT.

This clone came up a few times. This chain connects TRBV6-5 to TRBJ1-1; 11 positions agree with TRBD1. This CDR3 has 15 residues. Trimming cost V 6 bases and J 4 bases; bases outside gene matches: 7. Germline lookup yields CDR1 MNHEY and CDR2 SVGAGI. The CDR3 spells CASSEDGTGGTEAFF. The CDR3 DNA is TGTGCCAGCAGCGAGGACGGGACAGGGGGCACTGAAGCTTTCTTT.

The J gene is TRBJ1-2, the V gene TRBV29-1; D is ambiguous. CDR3 size: 10 residues. The germline gives CDR1 SQVTM, CDR2 ANQGSEA. V shed 5 bases and J shed 8 bases, with 9 bases lying between them. The CDR3 DNA is TGCAGCGTTCGTAACTCCGGCTACACCTTC. Translation gives CSVRNSGYTF.

This chain links TRBV18 with TRBJ2-7, with 8 bases fitting TRBD1. Germline V lookup: CDR1 KGHSH, CDR2 LQKENI. V trimming: 5 bases; J trimming: 3 bases; junction bases outside the gene matches: 6. The length of the CDR3 is 14 residues. CDR3 in DNA: TGTGCCAGCTCATTTACCGGACAGGGCTACGAGCAGTACTTC. It yields the protein CASSFTGQGYEQYF.

This chain joins TRBV7-2 and TRBJ1-5; the D is unclear. The CDR3 covers 13 residues. V lost 5 bases and J 2 bases, leaving 7 bases between the germline ends. The germline gives CDR1 SGHTA, CDR2 FQGNSA. The CDR3 here is CASSVRGNQPQHF. The CDR3 DNA is TGTGCCAGCAGCGTCCGGGGCAATCAGCCCCAGCATTTT. The full variable domain, completed using reference TRBV7-2 and TRBJ1-5, is GAGVSQSPSNKVTEKGKDVELRCDPISGHTALYWYRQSLGQGLEFLIYFQGNSAPDKSGLPSDRFSAERTGGSVSTLTIQRTQQEDSAVYLCASSVRGNQPQHFGDGTRLSIL.

The genes are TRBV2 and TRBJ2-7; no clear D. The V and J ends lost 6 bases and 3 bases respectively, with 6 bases between them. The CDR3 totals 11 residues. From germline, CDR1 is SNHLY and CDR2 FYNNEI. CDR3 coding DNA: TGTGCCAGCAGGTACAGCTACGAGCAGTACTTC. It translates to CASRYSYEQYF.

The J gene is TRBJ2-7, the V gene TRBV6-1; 9 bases are shared with TRBD1. The germline V gene has CDR1 MNHNS and CDR2 SASEGT. This CDR3 has 14 amino acids. V lost 7 bases to trimming and J lost 4 bases; unmatched junction nucleotides: 8. The CDR3 bases are TGTGCCAGCACCAAGAGGGACAGGGAATACGAGCAGTACTTC. It is translated as CASTKRDREYEQYF.

V and J are TRBV28 and TRBJ2-3; D gene uncertain. V shed 7 bases and J shed 4 bases, with 15 bases lying between them. The CDR3 has 14 residues. Germline V CDR1 and CDR2: MDHEN, SYDVKM. CDR3 nucleotides: TGTGCCAGCACCAACTCCCGAAGAGCAGATACGCAGTATTTT. Protein product: CASTNSRRADTQYF.

The J gene is TRBJ2-3, the V gene TRBV9; TRBD2 might be the D (5 bases). Germline lookup yields CDR1 SGDLS and CDR2 YYNGEE. CDR3 length: 15 residues. The V end was cut by 0 bases, the J end by 1 base, with 9 bases between. The CDR3 sequence is CASSVALAGTDTQYF. CDR3 DNA sequence: TGTGCCAGCAGCGTAGCTCTAGCTGGCACAGATACGCAGTATTTT.

Concerning this clone itself: Distinct nucleotide sequences in the sample also encode this CDR3. The chain employs TRBV5-5 and TRBJ1-2, with TRBD1 matching over 7 bases. Germline-derived CDR1 and CDR2 are SGHKS and YYEKEE (reference sequence). The CDR3 loop spans 13 amino acids. V lost 4 bases to trimming and J lost 2 bases; unmatched junction nucleotides: 2. CDR3 amino acids: CASSPGQNYGYTF. The CDR3, as DNA: TGTGCCAGCAGCCCGGGACAGAACTATGGCTACACCTTC.